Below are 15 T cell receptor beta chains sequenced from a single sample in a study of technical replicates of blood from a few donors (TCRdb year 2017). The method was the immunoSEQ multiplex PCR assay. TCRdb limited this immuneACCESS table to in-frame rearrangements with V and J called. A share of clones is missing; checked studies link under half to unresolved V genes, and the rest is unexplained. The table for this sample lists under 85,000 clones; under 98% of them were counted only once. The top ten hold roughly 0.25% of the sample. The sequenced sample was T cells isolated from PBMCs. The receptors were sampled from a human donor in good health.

CDR3 sequence (DNA): TGCGCCAGCAGCCAAGATTTACAGCAAGAGCAGTTCTTC. This translates into CASSQDLQQEQFF. The gene calls are TRBV4-3 and TRBJ2-1; D unclear. V dropped 0 bases and J dropped 10 bases, with 10 bases sitting between them. This CDR3 region has 13 residues. The V gene's germline CDR1 is LGHNA and CDR2 YSLEER.

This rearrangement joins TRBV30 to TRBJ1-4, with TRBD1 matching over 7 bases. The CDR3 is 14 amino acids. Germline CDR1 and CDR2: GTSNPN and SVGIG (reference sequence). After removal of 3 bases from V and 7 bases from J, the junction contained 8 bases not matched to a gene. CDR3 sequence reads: CAWRGTDTLEKLFF. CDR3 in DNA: TGTGCCTGGAGGGGGACAGACACCCTTGAAAAACTGTTTTTT.

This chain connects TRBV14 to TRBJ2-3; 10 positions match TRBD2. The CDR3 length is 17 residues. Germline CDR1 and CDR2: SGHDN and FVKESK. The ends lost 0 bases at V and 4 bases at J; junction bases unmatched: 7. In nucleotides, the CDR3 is TGTGCCAGCAGCCAAGATAGAGCGGGAGGGCCTGCAGATACGCAGTATTTT. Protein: CASSQDRAGGPADTQYF. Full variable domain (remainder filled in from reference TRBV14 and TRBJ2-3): EAGVTQFPSHSVIEKGQTVTLRCDPISGHDNLYWYRRVMGKEIKFLLHFVKESKQDESGMPNNRFLAERTGGTYSTLKVQPAELEDSGVYFCASSQDRAGGPADTQYFGPGTRLTVL.

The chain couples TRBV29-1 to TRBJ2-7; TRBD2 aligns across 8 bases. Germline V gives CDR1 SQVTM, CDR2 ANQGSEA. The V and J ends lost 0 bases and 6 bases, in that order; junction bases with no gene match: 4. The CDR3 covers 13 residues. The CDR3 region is CSVEDREGSEQYF. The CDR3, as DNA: TGCAGCGTTGAAGATCGGGAGGGGAGCGAGCAGTACTTC.

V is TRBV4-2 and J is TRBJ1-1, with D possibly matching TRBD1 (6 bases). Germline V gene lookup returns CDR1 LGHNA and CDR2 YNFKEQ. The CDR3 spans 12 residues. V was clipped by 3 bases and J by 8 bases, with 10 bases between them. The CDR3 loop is CASSHQTGEAFF. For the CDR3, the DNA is TGTGCCAGCAGCCATCAGACAGGCGAAGCTTTCTTT.

The CDR3 DNA sequence: TGCGCCAGCACTCAGTCTAGTAGCTCCTACGAGCAGTACTTC. This translates into CASTQSSSSYEQYF. The chain links TRBV5-1 to TRBJ2-7; D unresolved. Germline V gives CDR1 SGHRS, CDR2 YFSETQ. The CDR3 loop spans 14 amino acids. V was cut by 6 bases and J by 0 bases, with 13 bases left in between.

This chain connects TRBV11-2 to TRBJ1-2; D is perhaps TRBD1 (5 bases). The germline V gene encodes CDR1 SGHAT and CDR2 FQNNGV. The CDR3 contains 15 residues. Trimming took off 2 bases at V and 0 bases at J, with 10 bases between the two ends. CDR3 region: CASSLTGPANYGYTF. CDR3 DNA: TGTGCCAGCAGCTTAACAGGCCCAGCTAACTATGGCTACACCTTC.

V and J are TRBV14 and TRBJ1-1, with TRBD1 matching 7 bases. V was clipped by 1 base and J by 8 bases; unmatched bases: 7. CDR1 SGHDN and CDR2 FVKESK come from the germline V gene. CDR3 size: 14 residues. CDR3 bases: TGTGCCAGCAGCCAAGGTTGGAGACAGGGAGAAGCTTTCTTT. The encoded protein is CASSQGWRQGEAFF.

The CDR3 coding sequence is TGTGCCAGTAGTATAGAGGGAGGCGTCTACGAGCAGTACTTC. This codes for CASSIEGGVYEQYF. The chain links TRBV19 to TRBJ2-7, with D possibly TRBD2 on 6 matching bases. From germline, CDR1 is LNHDA and CDR2 SQIVND (reference sequence). The CDR3 contains 14 residues. The germline V and J ends were trimmed by 0 bases and 3 bases, with 9 bases remaining between them.

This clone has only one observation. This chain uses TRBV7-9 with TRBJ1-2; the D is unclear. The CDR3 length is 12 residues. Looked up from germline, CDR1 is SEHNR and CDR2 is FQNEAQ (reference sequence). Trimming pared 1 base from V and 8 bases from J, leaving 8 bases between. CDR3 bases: TGTGCCAGCAGCTTAGGAGGGCGCGGCTACACCTTC. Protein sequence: CASSLGGRGYTF.

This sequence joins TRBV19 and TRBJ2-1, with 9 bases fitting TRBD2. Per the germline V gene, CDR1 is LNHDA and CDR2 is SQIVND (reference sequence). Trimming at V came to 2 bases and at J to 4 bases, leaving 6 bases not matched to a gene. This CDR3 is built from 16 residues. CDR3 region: CASSITGTSSYNEQFF. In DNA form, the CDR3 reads TGTGCCAGTAGTATAACCGGGACTAGCAGTTACAATGAGCAGTTCTTC. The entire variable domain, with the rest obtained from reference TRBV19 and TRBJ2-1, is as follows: DGGITQSPKYLFRKEGQNVTLSCEQNLNHDAMYWYRQDPGQGLRLIYYSQIVNDFQKGDIAEGYSVSREKKESFPLTVTSAQKNPTAFYLCASSITGTSSYNEQFFGPGTRLTVL.

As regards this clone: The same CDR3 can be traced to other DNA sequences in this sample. The CDR3 protein is CAWSVQGNIQYF. The CDR3 DNA follows: TGTGCCTGGAGTGTACAGGGAAACATTCAGTACTTC. V is TRBV30 and J is TRBJ2-4; D is possibly TRBD1 (6 bases). This CDR3 spans 12 amino acids. Germline-derived CDR1 and CDR2 are GTSNPN and SVGIG (reference sequence). Trimming took off 0 bases at V and 6 bases at J, with 6 bases between the two ends. Full variable domain (rest looked up from reference TRBV30 and TRBJ2-4): SQTIHQWPATLVQPVGSPLSLECTVEGTSNPNLYWYRQAAGRGLQLLFYSVGIGQISSEVPQNLSASRPQDRQFILSSKKLLLSDSGFYLCAWSVQGNIQYFGAGTRLSVL.

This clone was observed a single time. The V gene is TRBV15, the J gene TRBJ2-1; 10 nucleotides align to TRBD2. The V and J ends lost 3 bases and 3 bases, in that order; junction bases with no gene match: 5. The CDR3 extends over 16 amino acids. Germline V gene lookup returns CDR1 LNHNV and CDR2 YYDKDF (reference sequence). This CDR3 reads CATSSTSGNLYNEQFF. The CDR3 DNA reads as TGTGCCACCAGCAGTACTAGCGGGAACCTCTACAATGAGCAGTTCTTC.

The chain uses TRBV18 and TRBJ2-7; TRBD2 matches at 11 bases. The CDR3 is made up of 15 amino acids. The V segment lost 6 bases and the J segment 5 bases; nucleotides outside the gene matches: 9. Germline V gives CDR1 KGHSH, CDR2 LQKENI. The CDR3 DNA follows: TGTGCCAGCTCCCCGACTAGCGGGAAGGTCGACGAGCAGTACTTC. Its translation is CASSPTSGKVDEQYF.

CDR3 region: CASSRKENHQPQHF. CDR3 DNA: TGTGCCAGCAGCCGGAAGGAGAACCATCAGCCCCAGCATTTT. This sequence joins TRBV21-1 and TRBJ1-5. TRBV21-1 is a pseudogene. CDR3 length: 14 amino acids.